These T cell receptor beta chains were read from a single sample in a study of T cell repertoires in cytomegalovirus infection. A single record per CDR3 protein comes from TCRdb applying MiXCR to the reads. The sample has about 900,000 distinct CDR3 sequences, 31% seen once. Antigens of these TCRs are unknown. The sequenced sample was cultured CD8+ T cells from PBMCs, obtained from culture after CMV antigen stimulation. Every receptor here comes from a human donor in good health (CMV status not recorded). Some clones in this sample may be carry-over from other donors' samples. CDR3s leave out the opening cysteine and the closing phenylalanine or tryptophan.

TRBV7-2	ASSSALTGIKNIQY
TRBV4-3	ASSQGPGTTNEKLF
TRBV28	ASSLDWLAGYNEQF
TRBV29-1	SVQDGTEAF
TRBV9	ASSVGERGGPRNEQF
TRBV19	ASSIVTGGSTEAF
TRBV28	ASSSVAGEPTDTQY
TRBV20-1	SAREYRGSNQPQH
TRBV6-5	ASSYYQASNTEAF
TRBV25-1	ASIQGQTQY
TRBV10-3	AIQAQRQLGQDTEAF
TRBV10-3	AIGPLASEDTQY
TRBV4-1	ASSRSTGDTEAF
TRBV6-2/TRBV6-3	ASKWEGGYTEAF
TRBV27	ASSLDPGTGASGYT
TRBV9	ASSVGNRVSTDTQY
TRBV11-1	ASSFYTSGGANEQF
TRBV20-1	SGEAGGLDEQF
TRBV7-2	ASSLAGQGNGYT
TRBV7-6	ASSLGDRGYNSPLH
TRBV6-6	ASSYGAGGLNEQY
TRBV7-9	ASSPVTGGYGYT
TRBV11-3	ASSLDPGQGTNTGELF
TRBV9	ASSVRAGGSTDTQY
TRBV6-5	ATSQAYEQY
TRBV12-3/TRBV12-4	ASSPASYNEQF
TRBV5-1	APPVRASNTGELF
TRBV5-8	ASSLAGRLWGYEQY
TRBV7-8	ASHGGGHQSQY
TRBV5-4	ASSLGRTTPNTEAF
TRBV7-9	ASSPPPRFEAF
TRBV7-6	ASSLRPSVQIGGDTEAF
TRBV5-4	ASSRDRVMGELF
TRBV6-1	ASSDGPSSYNSPLH
TRBV19	ASSPGGDLYNEQF
TRBV4-3	ASSPEGDLQGYGYT
TRBV12-3/TRBV12-4	ANSPGASDTQY
TRBV7-6	ASSPTTGGPGYT